This entry describes one TCR beta chain. These data come from a study of post-analysis software for immune sequencing data. Carried by the TCR beta cDNA libraries were unique molecular identifiers. MiXCR was run by TCRdb on the PCR reads, yielding one entry per CDR3 protein. The data hold hundreds of thousands of distinct CDR3 sequences, with about 44% observed a single time. Input material: blood. The TCR comes from a girl under 18 with multiple sclerosis.

CDR3 region: CSVEDWGGHNYGYTF. In DNA form, the CDR3 reads TGCAGCGTTGAAGATTGGGGGGGCCACAACTATGGCTACACCTTC. The chain is built from TRBV29-1 and TRBJ1-2; TRBD1 might be the D (6 bases). Trimming removed 0 bases from V and 2 bases from J, with 13 bases in between. Germline-derived CDR1 and CDR2 are SQVTM and ANQGSEA. The CDR3 totals 15 residues.